This T cell receptor (beta chain) stems from a study of cytomegalovirus exposure and HLA in healthy donors (dated by TCRdb to about 2017). Describing the broader study: A later analysis indicated that the 120 or so validation repertoires were generated on the platform also employed for the 700 or so repertoires of the first cohort. To predict cytomegalovirus infection status, the study combined high-throughput TCR immunosequencing, statistical association of individual TCRs with disease status, and machine learning. The study aimed to test whether signatures of past pathogen exposure could be identified by cataloging public T cell receptors. A separate validation cohort of approximately 120 different subjects was used in addition to the roughly 700-subject first cohort. Study-wide conclusions, independent of this receptor: While some public TCRs were present in many individuals, most TCR sequences turned up only very rarely across donors. Cytomegalovirus status was reported to be diagnosed by the classifier with high specificity and sensitivity in both the original and validation cohorts. In vitro tests confirmed that a few of the cytomegalovirus-associated TCR beta chains recognize cytomegalovirus antigens. A total of roughly 160 TCR beta chains were listed by the study as associated with cytomegalovirus. All 110 or so repertoires were used to score co-occurrence in the validation cohort in a later analysis, because that analysis had no HLA typing for the cohort. Of the cluster scores, around 95% were above 0 in a later analysis, which found that TCRs clustered in the first cohort also tended to co-occur in the 95 to 150 validation repertoires. According to the authors, the approach could potentially be generalized to other disease states and immunological phenotypes.

The library was prepared using the immunoSEQ multiplex PCR assay. As for the authors' bioinformatics: A statistical classification framework was built for diagnosing cytomegalovirus status from the catalog of TCR beta chain sequences. TCRdb retrieved this table from immuneACCESS and kept in-frame rearrangements only. Not all clones are present; in checked studies, unresolved V genes account for under half, and no reason is known for the remainder. Clonal size and the V and J genes are those of that table, whereas D and trimming came from the DNA. The sample includes some 260,000 clones, with approximately 84% observed a single time. The ten largest make up around 11% of the sample. As to this clone: The target of this receptor is not known. Base qualities are missing; no much larger clone stands one base away.

From a lookup of the germline V gene, CDR1 and CDR2 are SGHDT and YYEEEE. The CDR3 runs 16 amino acids, cysteine and phenylalanine included. Only the CDR3 DNA is retained, 48 bases long and in frame from the first base. V is pared back by 4 bases and J by 4 bases, with 18 bases lying between the germline termini. Donors formed part of the validation cohort, which comprised 120 or so subjects and was distinct from the first cohort of under 800 subjects. The V and J segments used are TRBV5-6 and TRBJ2-1; the D gene is perhaps TRBD2, from 5 matching bases. This receptor was obtained from a young man in good health and CMV-seropositive. Sequenced material: PBMCs. In nucleotide form, the sequence is TGTGCCAGCAGCCCCGGAATGGGAGCGGTTTACAATGAGCAGTTCTTC. It specifies CASSPGMGAVYNEQFF.